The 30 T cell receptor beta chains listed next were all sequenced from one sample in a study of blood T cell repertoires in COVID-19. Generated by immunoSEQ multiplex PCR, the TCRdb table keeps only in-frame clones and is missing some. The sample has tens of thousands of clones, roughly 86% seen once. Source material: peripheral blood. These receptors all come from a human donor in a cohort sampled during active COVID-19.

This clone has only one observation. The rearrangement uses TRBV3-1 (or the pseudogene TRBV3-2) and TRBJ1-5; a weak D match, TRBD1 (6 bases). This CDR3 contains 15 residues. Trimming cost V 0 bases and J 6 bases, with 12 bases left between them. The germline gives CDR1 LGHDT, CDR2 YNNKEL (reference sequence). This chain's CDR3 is CASSQDEGGGQPQHF. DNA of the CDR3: TGTGCCAGCAGCCAAGATGAGGGAGGGGGTCAGCCCCAGCATTTT.

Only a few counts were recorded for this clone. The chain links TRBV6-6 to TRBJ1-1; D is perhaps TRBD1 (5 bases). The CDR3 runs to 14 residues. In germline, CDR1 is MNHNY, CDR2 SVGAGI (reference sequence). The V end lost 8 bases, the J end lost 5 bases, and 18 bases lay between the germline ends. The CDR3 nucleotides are TGTGCCAGCTCTTTGACCAACAAGGGGACTGAAGCTTTCTTT. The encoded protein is CASSLTNKGTEAFF.

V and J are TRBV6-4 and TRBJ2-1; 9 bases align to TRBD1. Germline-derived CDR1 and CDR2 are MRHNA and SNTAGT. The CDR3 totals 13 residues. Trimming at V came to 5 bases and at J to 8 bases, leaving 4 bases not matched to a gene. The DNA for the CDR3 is TGTGCCAGCAGTCGGGACAGGGATGATGAGCAGTTCTTC. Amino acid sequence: CASSRDRDDEQFF.

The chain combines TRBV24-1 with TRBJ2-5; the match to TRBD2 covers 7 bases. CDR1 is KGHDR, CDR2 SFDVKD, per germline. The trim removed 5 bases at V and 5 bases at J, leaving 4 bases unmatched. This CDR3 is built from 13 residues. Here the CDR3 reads CATSGGGVETQYF. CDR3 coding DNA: TGTGCCACCAGTGGGGGGGGAGTGGAGACCCAGTACTTC.

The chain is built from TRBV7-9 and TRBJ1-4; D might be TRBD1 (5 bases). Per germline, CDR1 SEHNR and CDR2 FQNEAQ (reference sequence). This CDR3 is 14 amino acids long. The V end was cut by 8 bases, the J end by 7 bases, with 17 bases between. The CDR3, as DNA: TGTGCCAGCTCCCCGGGGGTCTTAGGTGAAAAACTGTTTTTT. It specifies CASSPGVLGEKLFF.

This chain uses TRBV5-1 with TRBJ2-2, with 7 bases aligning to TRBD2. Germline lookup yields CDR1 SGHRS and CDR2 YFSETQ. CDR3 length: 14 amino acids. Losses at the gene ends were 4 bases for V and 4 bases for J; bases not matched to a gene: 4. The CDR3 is CASSPPGGTGELFF. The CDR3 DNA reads TGCGCCAGCAGCCCCCCGGGGGGCACCGGGGAGCTGTTTTTT. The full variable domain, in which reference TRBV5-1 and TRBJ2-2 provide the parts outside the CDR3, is KAGVTQTPRYLIKTRGQQVTLSCSPISGHRSVSWYQQTPGQGLQFLFEYFSETQRNKGNFPGRFSGRQFSNSRSEMNVSTLELGDSALYLCASSPPGGTGELFFGEGSRLTVL.

The CDR3: CASSQAATGTDTQYF. The CDR3 nucleotides read TGTGCCAGCAGCCAAGCCGCCACAGGCACAGATACGCAGTATTTT. The rearrangement links TRBV4-2 to TRBJ2-3; D gene unclear. Per the germline V gene, CDR1 is LGHNA and CDR2 is YNFKEQ. Trimming shortened V by 1 base and J by 1 base, and 9 bases separated the two germline ends. This CDR3 contains 15 residues.

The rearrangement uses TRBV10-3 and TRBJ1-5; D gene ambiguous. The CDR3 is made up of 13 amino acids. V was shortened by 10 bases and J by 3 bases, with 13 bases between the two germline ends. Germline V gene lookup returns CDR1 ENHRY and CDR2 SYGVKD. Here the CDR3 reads CATVFEANQPQHF. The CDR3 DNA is TGTGCCACCGTCTTCGAGGCCAATCAGCCCCAGCATTTT.

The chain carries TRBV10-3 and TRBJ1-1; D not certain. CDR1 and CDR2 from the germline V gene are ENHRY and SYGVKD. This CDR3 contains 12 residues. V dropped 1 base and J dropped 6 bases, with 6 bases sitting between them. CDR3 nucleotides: TGTGCCATCAGTGAGTTTCAGTCTGAAGCTTTCTTT. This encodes CAISEFQSEAFF.

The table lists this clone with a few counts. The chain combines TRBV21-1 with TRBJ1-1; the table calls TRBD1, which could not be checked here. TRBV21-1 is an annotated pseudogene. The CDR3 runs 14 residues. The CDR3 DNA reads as TGTGCCAGCAGCCAGGGACAGTTGAACACTGAAGCTTTCTTT. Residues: CASSQGQLNTEAFF.

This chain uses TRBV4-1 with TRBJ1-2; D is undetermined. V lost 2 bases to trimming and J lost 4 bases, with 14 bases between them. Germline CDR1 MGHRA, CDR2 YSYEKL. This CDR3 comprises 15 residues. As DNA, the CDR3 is TGCGCCAGCAGCCAATATGACGAGGTCGTCTATGGCTACACCTTC. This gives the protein CASSQYDEVVYGYTF.

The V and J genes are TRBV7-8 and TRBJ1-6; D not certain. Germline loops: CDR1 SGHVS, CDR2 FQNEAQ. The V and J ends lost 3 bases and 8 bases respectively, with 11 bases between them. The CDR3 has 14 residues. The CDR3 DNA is TGTGCCAGCAGCTTGGACGCGGGGTATTCACCCCTCCACTTT. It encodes CASSLDAGYSPLHF.

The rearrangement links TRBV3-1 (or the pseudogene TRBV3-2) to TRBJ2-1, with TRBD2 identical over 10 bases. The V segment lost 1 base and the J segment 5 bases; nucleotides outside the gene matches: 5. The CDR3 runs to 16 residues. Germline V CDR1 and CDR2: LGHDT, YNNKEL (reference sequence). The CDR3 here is CASSQAGLAENNEQFF. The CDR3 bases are TGTGCCAGCAGCCAAGCCGGACTAGCGGAAAACAATGAGCAGTTCTTC.

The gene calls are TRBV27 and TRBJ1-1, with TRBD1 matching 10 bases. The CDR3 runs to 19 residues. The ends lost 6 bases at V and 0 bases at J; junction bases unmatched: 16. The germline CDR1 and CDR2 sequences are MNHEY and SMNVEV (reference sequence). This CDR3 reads CASRRSGTGVYLMNTEAFF. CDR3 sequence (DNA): TGTGCCAGCAGAAGATCCGGGACAGGGGTCTACCTTATGAACACTGAAGCTTTCTTT.

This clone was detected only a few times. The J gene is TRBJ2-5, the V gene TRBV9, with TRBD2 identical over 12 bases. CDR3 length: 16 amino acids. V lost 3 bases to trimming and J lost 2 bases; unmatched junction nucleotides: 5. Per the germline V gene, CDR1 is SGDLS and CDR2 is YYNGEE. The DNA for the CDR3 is TGTGCCAGCAGCGCCCTCGGGACTAGCGGGCAAGAGACCCAGTACTTC. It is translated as CASSALGTSGQETQYF.

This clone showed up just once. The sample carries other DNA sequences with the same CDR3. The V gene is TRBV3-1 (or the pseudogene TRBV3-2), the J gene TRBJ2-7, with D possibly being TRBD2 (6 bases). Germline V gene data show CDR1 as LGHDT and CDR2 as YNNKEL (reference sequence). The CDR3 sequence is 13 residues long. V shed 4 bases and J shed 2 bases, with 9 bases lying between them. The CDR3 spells CASSRGGTYEQYF. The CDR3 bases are TGTGCCAGCAGCCGTGGGGGGACCTACGAGCAGTACTTC.

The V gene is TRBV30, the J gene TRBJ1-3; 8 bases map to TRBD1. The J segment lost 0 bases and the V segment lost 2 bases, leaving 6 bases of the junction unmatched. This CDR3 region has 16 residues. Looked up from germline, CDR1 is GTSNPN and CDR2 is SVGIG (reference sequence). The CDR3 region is CAWSRGQALSGNTIYF. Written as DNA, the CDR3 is TGTGCCTGGAGTCGGGGACAGGCCCTCTCTGGAAACACCATATATTTT. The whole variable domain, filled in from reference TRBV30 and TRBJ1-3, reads SQTIHQWPATLVQPVGSPLSLECTVEGTSNPNLYWYRQAAGRGLQLLFYSVGIGQISSEVPQNLSASRPQDRQFILSSKKLLLSDSGFYLCAWSRGQALSGNTIYFGEGSWLTVV.

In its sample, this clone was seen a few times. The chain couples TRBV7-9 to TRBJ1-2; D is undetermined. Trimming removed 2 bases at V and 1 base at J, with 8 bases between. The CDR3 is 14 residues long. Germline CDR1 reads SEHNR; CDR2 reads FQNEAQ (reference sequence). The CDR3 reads CASSLTQDNYGYTF. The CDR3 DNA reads TGTGCCAGCAGCTTAACCCAGGATAACTATGGCTACACCTTC.

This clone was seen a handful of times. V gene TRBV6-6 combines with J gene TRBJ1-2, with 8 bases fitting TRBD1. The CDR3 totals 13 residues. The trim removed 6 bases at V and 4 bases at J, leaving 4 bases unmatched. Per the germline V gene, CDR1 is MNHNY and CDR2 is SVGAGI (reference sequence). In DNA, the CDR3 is TGTGCCAGCAGCCGGACAGGGAGCTATGGCTACACCTTC. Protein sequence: CASSRTGSYGYTF.

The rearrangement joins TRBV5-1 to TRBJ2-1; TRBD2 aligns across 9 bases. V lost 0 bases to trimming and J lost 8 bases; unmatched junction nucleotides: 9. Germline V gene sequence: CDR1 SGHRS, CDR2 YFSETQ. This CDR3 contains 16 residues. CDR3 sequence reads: CASSLALAGPEDEQFF. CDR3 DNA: TGCGCCAGCAGCTTGGCCCTAGCGGGGCCAGAGGATGAGCAGTTCTTC.

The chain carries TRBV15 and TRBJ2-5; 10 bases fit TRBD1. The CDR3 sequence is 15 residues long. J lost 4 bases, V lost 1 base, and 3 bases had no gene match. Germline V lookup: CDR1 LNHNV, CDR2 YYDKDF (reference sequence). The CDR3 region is CATSRGDRGAETQYF. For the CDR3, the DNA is TGTGCCACCAGCAGAGGGGACAGGGGAGCAGAGACCCAGTACTTC.

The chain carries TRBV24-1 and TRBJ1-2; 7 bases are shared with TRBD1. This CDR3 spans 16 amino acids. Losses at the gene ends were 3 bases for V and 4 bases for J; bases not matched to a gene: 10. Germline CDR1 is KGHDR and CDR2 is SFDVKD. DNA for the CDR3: TGTGCCACCAGTGATCTTCGCGACAGGGATTGCTATGGCTACACCTTC. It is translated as CATSDLRDRDCYGYTF.

The CDR3 protein is CASSSLFPGPGERLAASSETQYF. The CDR3 region has the DNA TGCGCCAGCAGCTCCCTATTCCCGGGACCCGGGGAAAGACTAGCGGCTAGCTCAGAGACCCAGTACTTC. This rearrangement joins TRBV5-1 to TRBJ2-5; 9 nucleotides line up with TRBD2. The J segment lost 4 bases and the V segment lost 3 bases, leaving 31 bases of the junction unmatched. The CDR3 contains 23 residues. Germline V lookup: CDR1 SGHRS, CDR2 YFSETQ. Full variable domain (rest looked up from reference TRBV5-1 and TRBJ2-5): KAGVTQTPRYLIKTRGQQVTLSCSPISGHRSVSWYQQTPGQGLQFLFEYFSETQRNKGNFPGRFSGRQFSNSRSEMNVSTLELGDSALYLCASSSLFPGPGERLAASSETQYFGPGTRLLVL.

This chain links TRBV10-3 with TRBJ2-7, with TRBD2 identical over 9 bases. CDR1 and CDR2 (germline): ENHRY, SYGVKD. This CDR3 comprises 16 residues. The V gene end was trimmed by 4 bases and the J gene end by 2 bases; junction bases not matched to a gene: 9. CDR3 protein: CAISGVMGGGAYEQYF. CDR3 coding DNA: TGTGCCATCAGTGGTGTGATGGGCGGGGGGGCCTACGAGCAGTACTTC.

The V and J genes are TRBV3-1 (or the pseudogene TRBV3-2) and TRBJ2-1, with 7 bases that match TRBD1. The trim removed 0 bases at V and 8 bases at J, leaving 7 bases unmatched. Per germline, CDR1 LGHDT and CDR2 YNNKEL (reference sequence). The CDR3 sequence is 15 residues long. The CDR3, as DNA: TGTGCCAGCAGCCAAGAAGGCGGCAGGGGGTATGAGCAGTTCTTC. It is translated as CASSQEGGRGYEQFF.

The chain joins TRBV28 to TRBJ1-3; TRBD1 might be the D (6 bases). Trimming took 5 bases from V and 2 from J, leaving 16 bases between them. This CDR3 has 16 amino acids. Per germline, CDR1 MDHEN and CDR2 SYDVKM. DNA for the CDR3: TGTGCCAGCAGTCCCACCATCAGGGGAACTGGAAACACCATATATTTT. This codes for CASSPTIRGTGNTIYF.

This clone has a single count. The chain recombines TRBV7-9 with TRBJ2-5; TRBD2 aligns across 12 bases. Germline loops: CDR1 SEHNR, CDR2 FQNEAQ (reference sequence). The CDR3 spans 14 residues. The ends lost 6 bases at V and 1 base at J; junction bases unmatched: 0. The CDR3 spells CASRLAGGQETQYF. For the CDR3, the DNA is TGTGCCAGCAGACTAGCGGGGGGCCAAGAGACCCAGTACTTC.

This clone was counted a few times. CDR3 protein: CATDPGQLKQYF. CDR3 coding DNA: TGCGCCACCGACCCCGGACAGCTCAAGCAGTACTTC. The chain has TRBV10-2 and TRBJ2-7; weak D call: TRBD1 (6 bases). This CDR3 spans 12 amino acids. The V and J ends lost 10 bases and 8 bases respectively, with 18 bases between them. Germline V gene data show CDR1 as WSHSY and CDR2 as SAAADI.

CDR3 nucleotides: TGTGCCAGCAGCGTAGGGGGGCAGAGCTCCTATAATTCACCCCTCCACTTT. Amino acids: CASSVGGQSSYNSPLHF. V usage is TRBV9 and J usage is TRBJ1-6, with a tentative D call TRBD1 (6 bases). The CDR3 covers 17 residues. V dropped 0 bases and J dropped 0 bases, with 10 bases sitting between them. CDR1 is SGDLS, CDR2 YYNGEE, per germline.

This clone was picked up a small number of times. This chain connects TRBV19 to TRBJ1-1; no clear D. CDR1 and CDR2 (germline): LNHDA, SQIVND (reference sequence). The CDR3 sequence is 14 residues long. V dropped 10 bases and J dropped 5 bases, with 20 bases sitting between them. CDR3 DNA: TGTGCCACCGTCGCGGGCCCCAAGAGTACTGAAGCTTTCTTT. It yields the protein CATVAGPKSTEAFF. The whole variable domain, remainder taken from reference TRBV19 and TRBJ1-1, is DGGITQSPKYLFRKEGQNVTLSCEQNLNHDAMYWYRQDPGQGLRLIYYSQIVNDFQKGDIAEGYSVSREKKESFPLTVTSAQKNPTAFYLCATVAGPKSTEAFFGQGTRLTVV.